This TCR beta chain was recovered during a study of blood T cells in healthy people across ages. General study results and limits: In the absence of known donor CMV status, changes in expanded clonotypes were possibly confounded.

Germline assignment: CDR1 MNHNY and CDR2 SVGAGI (reference sequence). V lost 7 bases, J lost 6 bases, and 9 bases lay in between. This CDR3 is built from 11 residues. Combining a sample-barcoded 5' primer with a J-beta primer mix, a second PCR ran for about 6 to 12 cycles. A minimum of 3 million CDR3-containing paired-end reads was obtained for each sample. TCRdb redid the calling of the 5' RACE reads with MiXCR, one entry per CDR3 protein. The sample yields approximately 1,100,000 distinct CDR3 sequences, 40% to 50% seen once. This clonotype occurred a few times. Its antigen remains unidentified. The authors isolated at least 6.5 million PBMCs per sample.

This TCR came from a woman in her sixties in good health. Sequencing was done on a sample of blood. The rearrangement joins TRBV6-6 to TRBJ1-1; D call uncertain. CDR3 sequence reads: CASNQVAEAFF. CDR3 coding DNA: TGTGCCAGCAACCAAGTCGCTGAAGCTTTCTTT.